These 27 T cell receptor beta chains were all obtained from the same sample, sequenced in a study of shared clonotypes between healthy human individuals. Profiled with immunoSEQ multiplex PCR; TCRdb holds only in-frame clones, not every one. The profile covers some 1,600,000 clones, with 95% to 99% appearing a single time and roughly 0.45% taken by the ten largest. Material for sequencing was naive CD4+ T cells sorted from blood. The subset: CD45RA+ positively selected. The receptors originated from a man aged 25-45 years in good health.

The V call is TRBV6-1, the J call TRBJ1-2; 7 positions agree with TRBD1. Germline V CDR1 and CDR2: MNHNS, SASEGT. The CDR3 covers 17 residues. The junction had 12 bases not matched to a gene; V was cut back by 1 base and J by 4 bases. The CDR3: CASSEGLGGTVVYGYTF. The CDR3 DNA sequence: TGTGCCAGCAGTGAAGGTTTGGGCGGGACAGTAGTCTATGGCTACACCTTC.

The V call is TRBV6-4, the J call TRBJ1-1, with 8 bases fitting TRBD1. The V gene's germline CDR1 is MRHNA and CDR2 SNTAGT. The CDR3 is made up of 17 amino acids. V lost 0 bases to trimming and J lost 1 base; unmatched junction nucleotides: 7. The CDR3 sequence is CASSDSSGGAGNTEAFF. In nucleotides, the CDR3 is TGTGCCAGCAGTGACTCCTCAGGGGGCGCCGGGAACACTGAAGCTTTCTTT.

The V and J genes are TRBV7-2 and TRBJ2-2; D not resolved. Trimming shortened V by 0 bases and J by 8 bases, and 7 bases separated the two germline ends. The germline V gene has CDR1 SGHTA and CDR2 FQGNSA. The CDR3 is 13 residues long. The CDR3: CASSLAYQGELFF. The CDR3 DNA is TGTGCCAGCAGCTTAGCATATCAGGGGGAGCTGTTTTTT.

The J gene is TRBJ2-7, the V gene TRBV4-3; TRBD2 matches at 10 bases. Germline CDR1 LGHNA, CDR2 YSLEER. J lost 7 bases, V lost 3 bases, and 6 bases had no gene match. The CDR3 spans 14 residues. The CDR3 nucleotides are TGCGCCAGCAGCCAGGCTAGCGGGGGTTGGGAGCAGTACTTC. Residues: CASSQASGGWEQYF.

This chain links TRBV5-1 with TRBJ1-2; the match to TRBD1 covers 8 bases. This CDR3 spans 14 amino acids. Germline CDR1 SGHRS, CDR2 YFSETQ. Trimming cost V 0 bases and J 6 bases; bases outside gene matches: 4. The CDR3 sequence: CASSLDQGAHGYTF. The CDR3 DNA is TGCGCCAGCAGCTTGGACCAGGGGGCTCATGGCTACACCTTC.

CDR3 protein: CASRGLAGETQYF. CDR3 nucleotide sequence: TGTGCCAGCAGGGGACTAGCGGGAGAGACCCAGTACTTC. The gene calls are TRBV5-4 and TRBJ2-5; 12 bases line up with TRBD2. The germline V gene encodes CDR1 SGHNT and CDR2 YYREEE (reference sequence). V shed 5 bases and J 4 bases; nucleotides not matched to a gene: 0. The CDR3 covers 13 residues. The whole variable domain, remainder taken from reference TRBV5-4 and TRBJ2-5, is ETGVTQSPTHLIKTRGQQVTLRCSSQSGHNTVSWYQQALGQGPQFIFQYYREEENGRGNFPPRFSGLQFPNYSSELNVNALELDDSALYLCASRGLAGETQYFGPGTRLLVL.

CDR3 sequence: CASPRGYTEAFF. CDR3 coding DNA: TGTGCCAGCCCGAGGGGATACACTGAAGCTTTCTTT. This sequence joins TRBV2 and TRBJ1-1; D may be TRBD1 (5 bases). The CDR3 consists of 12 residues. From germline, CDR1 is SNHLY and CDR2 FYNNEI. V lost 8 bases and J lost 3, with 10 bases in between.

The V and J genes are TRBV30 and TRBJ2-7; the match to TRBD1 covers 8 bases. V lost 4 bases, J lost 6 bases, and 2 bases stayed unmatched. The CDR3 totals 11 residues. Looked up from germline, CDR1 is GTSNPN and CDR2 is SVGIG (reference sequence). The CDR3 region is CAWTGGGEQYF. The CDR3 DNA is TGTGCCTGGACAGGGGGCGGCGAGCAGTACTTC.

The chain joins TRBV30 to TRBJ1-4, with D perhaps TRBD1 (5 bases). The CDR3 runs 11 residues. Trimming took off 8 bases at V and 8 bases at J, with 12 bases between the two ends. CDR1 is GTSNPN and CDR2 is SVGIG in the germline V gene (reference sequence). The CDR3 DNA reads TGTGCCAGCGGGACCCTCGAAAAACTGTTTTTT. It is translated as CASGTLEKLFF. Based on the CDR3 plus reference TRBV30 and TRBJ1-4, the full variable domain is SQTIHQWPATLVQPVGSPLSLECTVEGTSNPNLYWYRQAAGRGLQLLFYSVGIGQISSEVPQNLSASRPQDRQFILSSKKLLLSDSGFYLCASGTLEKLFFGSGTQLSVL.

The CDR3 nucleotides read TGTGCCTTAACGACAGGGTGGGACACTGAAGCTTTCTTT. This codes for CALTTGWDTEAFF. The rearrangement joins TRBV30 to TRBJ1-1; 7 bases are shared with TRBD1. Germline V gene lookup returns CDR1 GTSNPN and CDR2 SVGIG (reference sequence). J was trimmed by 3 bases and V by 7 bases; bases with no gene match: 8. This CDR3 spans 13 amino acids. Using reference TRBV30 and TRBJ1-1 for the parts outside the CDR3, the full variable domain is SQTIHQWPATLVQPVGSPLSLECTVEGTSNPNLYWYRQAAGRGLQLLFYSVGIGQISSEVPQNLSASRPQDRQFILSSKKLLLSDSGFYLCALTTGWDTEAFFGQGTRLTVV.

This clone was found a few times. DNA for the CDR3: TGCGCCACTTCTACTAGCGGGGAACTCTACGAGCAGTACTTC. This encodes CATSTSGELYEQYF. J is TRBJ2-7 and V is TRBV5-1, with TRBD2 matching over 10 bases. CDR3 size: 14 residues. Germline lookup yields CDR1 SGHRS and CDR2 YFSETQ. The V segment lost 9 bases and the J segment 3 bases; nucleotides outside the gene matches: 9.

The rearrangement uses TRBV11-3 and TRBJ2-3, with a tentative D call TRBD1 (5 bases). Trimming removed 3 bases from V and 6 bases from J, with 7 bases in between. The CDR3 has 12 amino acids. CDR1 is SGHNT, CDR2 YENEEA, per germline. The CDR3 coding sequence is TGTGCCAGCAGCTTTAGGGGCGATACGCAGTATTTT. Translating it yields CASSFRGDTQYF.

The chain carries TRBV5-1 and TRBJ1-4, with a possible D match to TRBD1 (6 bases). The germline V gene encodes CDR1 SGHRS and CDR2 YFSETQ. V lost 4 bases to trimming and J lost 13 bases, with 17 bases between them. The CDR3 sequence is 13 residues long. The CDR3 protein is CASSVNFGGRLFF. The CDR3 bases are TGCGCCAGCAGCGTAAATTTCGGGGGGCGACTGTTTTTT.

As regards this clone: Other DNA sequences in this specimen translate into the identical CDR3. The chain recombines TRBV5-1 with TRBJ1-1; D uncertain. The CDR3 runs 13 residues. The ends were cut back, 0 bases at V and 5 bases at J, with 8 bases in the middle. Germline CDR1 is SGHRS and CDR2 is YFSETQ. Written as DNA, the CDR3 is TGCGCCAGCAGCTTGGGGGGAACTACTGAAGCTTTCTTT. Translation gives CASSLGGTTEAFF.

J is TRBJ2-2 and V is TRBV14; D is unclear. Germline V lookup: CDR1 SGHDN, CDR2 FVKESK. V shed 2 bases and J shed 4 bases, with 14 bases lying between them. The CDR3 runs 16 residues. The CDR3 here is CASSQQNPRATGELFF. The CDR3 DNA reads TGTGCCAGCAGCCAACAGAATCCCAGAGCCACCGGGGAGCTGTTTTTT.

The chain is built from TRBV5-1 and TRBJ2-1, with a possible D match to TRBD2 (6 bases). The CDR3 covers 14 residues. Germline V gives CDR1 SGHRS, CDR2 YFSETQ. Between the trimmed V and J ends, which lost 4 bases and 3 bases, there was a span of 11 bases. The chain's CDR3 is CASSGGLLYNEQFF. CDR3 nucleotide sequence: TGCGCCAGCAGCGGGGGACTGCTCTACAATGAGCAGTTCTTC.

This clone was found once. With a much larger clone just one base away, this may be a read error. This specimen includes other DNA sequences encoding the same CDR3. CDR3 DNA sequence: TGTGCCAGCTCACCACTTAGCACAGATACGCAGTATTTT. Residues: CASSPLSTDTQYF. The chain carries TRBV18 and TRBJ2-3; no reliable D call. The CDR3 consists of 13 residues. Trimming pared 1 base from V and 0 bases from J, leaving 2 bases between. Germline loops: CDR1 KGHSH, CDR2 LQKENI.

The rearrangement uses TRBV5-5 and TRBJ1-1, with a weak D call TRBD1 (5 bases). Trimming removed 0 bases from V and 4 bases from J, with 10 bases in between. The CDR3 is 14 amino acids. Germline CDR1 reads SGHKS; CDR2 reads YYEKEE (reference sequence). The CDR3 bases are TGTGCCAGCAGCTTGGCAGGGAGAATCACTGAAGCTTTCTTT. Residues: CASSLAGRITEAFF.

This clone was detected only once. The V and J genes are TRBV14 and TRBJ2-1; D is unresolved. The CDR3 spans 16 residues. Germline-derived CDR1 and CDR2 are SGHDN and FVKESK. Trimming pared 6 bases from V and 0 bases from J, leaving 15 bases between. The CDR3 protein is CASSPVGRISYNEQFF. Here the CDR3 DNA reads TGTGCCAGCAGTCCCGTCGGTCGTATCTCCTACAATGAGCAGTTCTTC.

J is TRBJ2-7 and V is TRBV5-1, with D perhaps given as TRBD1 or TRBD2 (6 bases each). Germline V lookup: CDR1 SGHRS, CDR2 YFSETQ. The CDR3 has 14 amino acids. V shed 4 bases and J shed 3 bases, with 14 bases lying between them. The CDR3 DNA sequence: TGCGCCAGCAGCCGAGAGGGGGGCATCTACGAGCAGTACTTC. Translated: CASSREGGIYEQYF.

As DNA, the CDR3 is TGTGCCAGCAGTTTATTGGCTAGCGGGATCTCCTACAATGAGCAGTTCTTC. Translated: CASSLLASGISYNEQFF. The chain links TRBV28 to TRBJ2-1; 9 bases fit TRBD2. The V gene's germline CDR1 is MDHEN and CDR2 SYDVKM. This CDR3 has 17 residues. The trim removed 1 base at V and 0 bases at J, leaving 4 bases unmatched.

The chain combines TRBV25-1 with TRBJ2-3; 8 bases align to TRBD2. CDR1 is MGHDK, CDR2 SYGVNS, per germline. CDR3 length: 16 residues. The J segment lost 5 bases and the V segment lost 7 bases, leaving 14 bases of the junction unmatched. This chain's CDR3 is CASTNYPRTSRDTQYF. The CDR3 DNA sequence: TGTGCCAGCACTAATTACCCCCGGACTAGCCGAGATACGCAGTATTTT.

The V call is TRBV7-2, the J call TRBJ2-1, with 8 nucleotides matching TRBD2. V was clipped by 2 bases and J by 6 bases; unmatched bases: 9. Germline CDR1 SGHTA, CDR2 FQGNSA. CDR3 length equals 16 residues. CDR3 in DNA: TGTGCCAGCAGCTTAATTGGCGGGAGGTCTCGCAATGAGCAGTTCTTC. Protein sequence: CASSLIGGRSRNEQFF.

V and J are TRBV5-4 and TRBJ2-1, with TRBD1 matching over 8 bases. The CDR3 totals 15 residues. In germline, CDR1 is SGHNT, CDR2 YYREEE (reference sequence). The trim removed 3 bases at V and 3 bases at J, leaving 5 bases unmatched. In DNA, the CDR3 is TGTGCCAGCAGCTCGAAGGACAGGGACTACAATGAGCAGTTCTTC. Its protein product is CASSSKDRDYNEQFF.

The CDR3 DNA is TGTGCCAGCAGTCCCGGACTCCCAGGGACCCAGTACTTC. This sequence encodes CASSPGLPGTQYF. The chain uses TRBV28 and TRBJ2-5; D possibly corresponds to TRBD2 (5 bases). Per the germline V gene, CDR1 is MDHEN and CDR2 is SYDVKM. V lost 5 bases, J lost 7 bases, and 14 bases lay in between. This CDR3 is built from 13 residues. Looking up the rest from reference TRBV28 and TRBJ2-5 gives the full variable domain: DVKVTQSSRYLVKRTGEKVFLECVQDMDHENMFWYRQDPGLGLRLIYFSYDVKMKEKGDIPEGYSVSREKKERFSLILESASTNQTSMYLCASSPGLPGTQYFGPGTRLLVL.

About this clone: At one boundary the junction diverges from the germline segment, which might be a read error. The chain carries TRBV7-7 and TRBJ2-7, with 7 bases aligning to TRBD2. Germline-derived CDR1 and CDR2 are SSHAT and FNYEAQ (reference sequence). The CDR3 totals 13 residues. As DNA, the CDR3 is TGTGCTAGCAGCTTAGGTTCAGCGGGAGAGCAGTACTTC. Translation gives CASSLGSAGEQYF. The full variable domain, with the rest looked up from reference TRBV7-7 and TRBJ2-7, is GAGVSQSPRYKVTKRGQDVTLRCDPISSHATLYWYQQALGQGPEFLTYFNYEAQPDKSGLPSDRFSAERPEGSISTLTIQRTEQRDSAMYRCASSLGSAGEQYFGPGTRLTVT.

This CDR3 reads CASSEVEGLVSEQYF. CDR3 sequence (DNA): TGTGCCAGCAGTGAAGTGGAGGGTTTGGTTAGTGAGCAGTACTTC. The chain couples TRBV25-1 to TRBJ2-7; a possible D gene is TRBD2 (6 bases). Trimming stripped 2 bases from V and 7 bases from J, with 18 bases between. CDR3 length: 15 amino acids. Germline CDR1 MGHDK, CDR2 SYGVNS.